This is a list of T cell receptor beta chains from one sample in a study of blood T cell repertoires in COVID-19. Data came from immunoSEQ multiplex PCR; TCRdb stores just in-frame clones and leaves some out. In the table there are 150,000 to 200,000 clones, 80% to 90% of which are singletons. The sample comprised peripheral blood. These receptors were collected from a man younger than 35 who had recovered from COVID-19. CDR3s include the opening cysteine and the closing phenylalanine or tryptophan. D genes are given only for firm matches. Clone size is shown for a subset of rows, as once, few, many or a class of expanded clone.

V: TRBV10-1; D: NA; J: TRBJ2-7; size: NA; CDR3: CASSRSRGYEQYF; DNA: TGCGCCAGCAGTAGGTCCCGAGGTTACGAGCAGTACTTC
V: TRBV10-3; D: NA; J: TRBJ1-1; size: NA; CDR3: CAISVRGSGTEAFF; DNA: TGTGCCATCAGTGTAAGGGGGTCGGGCACTGAAGCTTTCTTT
V: TRBV29-1; D: NA; J: TRBJ2-3; size: few; CDR3: CSVAGRADTQYF; DNA: TGCAGCGTTGCTGGGCGAGCAGATACGCAGTATTTT
V: TRBV5-1; D: TRBD1; J: TRBJ2-2; size: NA; CDR3: CASRQGGTGELFF; DNA: TGCGCCAGCAGACAGGGGGGCACCGGGGAGCTGTTTTTT
V: TRBV6-1; D: NA; J: TRBJ1-1; size: NA; CDR3: CASSEVTGRAGRAFF; DNA: TGTGCCAGCAGTGAAGTAACGGGCCGGGCGGGGAGAGCTTTCTTT
V: TRBV5-1; D: NA; J: TRBJ1-2; size: NA; CDR3: CASSADSINYGYTF; DNA: TGCGCCAGCAGTGCGGACAGCATTAACTATGGCTACACCTTC
V: TRBV11-2; D: TRBD2; J: TRBJ2-2; size: NA; CDR3: CASSLELAGHTGELFF; DNA: TGTGCCAGCAGCTTAGAGCTAGCGGGGCACACCGGGGAGCTGTTTTTT
V: TRBV6-5; D: NA; J: TRBJ2-2; size: NA; CDR3: CASSRGDTGELFF; DNA: TGTGCCAGCAGCAGGGGCGACACCGGGGAGCTGTTTTTT
V: TRBV25-1; D: TRBD1; J: TRBJ1-1; size: NA; CDR3: CASRKQGMDEAFF; DNA: TGTGCCAGCAGAAAACAGGGGATGGATGAAGCTTTCTTT
V: TRBV27; D: TRBD2; J: TRBJ2-1; size: NA; CDR3: CASSSLAVGYNREQFF; DNA: TGTGCCAGCAGTTCGCTAGCGGTGGGCTACAATCGTGAGCAGTTCTTC
V: TRBV7-2; D: NA; J: TRBJ2-3; size: few; CDR3: CASSLAGPGFTDTQYF; DNA: TGTGCCAGCAGCTTAGCAGGTCCAGGGTTTACAGATACGCAGTATTTT